The table lists the clone carrying this T cell receptor (beta chain) with many counts. This sample is drawn from a study of T-cell reconstitution after alpha-beta-depleted transplantation in children. Germline-derived CDR1 and CDR2 are SGHDT and YYEEEE. Losses at the gene ends were 4 bases for V and 7 bases for J; bases not matched to a gene: 8. The CDR3 extends over 15 amino acids. As it was prepared, the TCRbeta library received unique molecular identifiers. Via MiXCR, TCRdb re-called the PCR reads, giving one row per CDR3 protein. Of 440,000 or so distinct CDR3 sequences in the sample, about a tenth were seen once.

The chain links TRBV5-6 to TRBJ2-2; 9 bases match TRBD1. The sequences come from PBMCs from the stem cell graft donor, collected from the stem cell graft. This TCR came from a human donor who donated a stem cell graft to a child with acute myeloid leukemia. DNA of the CDR3: TGTGCCAGCAGCCGCCGGGACAGGGATGTCGGGGAGCTGTTTTTT. Its protein is CASSRRDRDVGELFF.